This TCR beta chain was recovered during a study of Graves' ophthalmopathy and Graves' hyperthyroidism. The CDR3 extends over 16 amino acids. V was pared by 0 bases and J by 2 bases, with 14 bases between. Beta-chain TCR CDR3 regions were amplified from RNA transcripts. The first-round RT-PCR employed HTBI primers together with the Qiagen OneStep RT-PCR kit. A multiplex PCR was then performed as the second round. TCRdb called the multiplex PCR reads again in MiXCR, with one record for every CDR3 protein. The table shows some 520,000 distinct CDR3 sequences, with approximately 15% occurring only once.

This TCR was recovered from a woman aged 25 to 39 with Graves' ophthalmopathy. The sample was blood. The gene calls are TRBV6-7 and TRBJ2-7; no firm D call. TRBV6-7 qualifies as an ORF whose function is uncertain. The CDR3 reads CASSYSERAATYEQYF. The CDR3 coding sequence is TGTGCCAGCAGTTACTCGGAACGGGCAGCCACCTACGAGCAGTACTTC.